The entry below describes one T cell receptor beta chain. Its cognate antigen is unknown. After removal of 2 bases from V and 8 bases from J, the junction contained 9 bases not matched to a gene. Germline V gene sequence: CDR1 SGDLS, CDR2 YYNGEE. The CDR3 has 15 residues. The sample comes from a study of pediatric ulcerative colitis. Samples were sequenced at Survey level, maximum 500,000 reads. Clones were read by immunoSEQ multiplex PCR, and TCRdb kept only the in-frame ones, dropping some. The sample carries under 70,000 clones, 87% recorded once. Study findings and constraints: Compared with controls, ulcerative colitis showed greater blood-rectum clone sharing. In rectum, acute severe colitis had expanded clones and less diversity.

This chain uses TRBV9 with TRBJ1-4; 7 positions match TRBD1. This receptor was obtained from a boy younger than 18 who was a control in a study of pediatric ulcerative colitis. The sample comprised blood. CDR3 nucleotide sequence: TGTGCCAGCAGCGTTTCTTCGGGACAGCGAGAAAAACTGTTTTTT. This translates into CASSVSSGQREKLFF. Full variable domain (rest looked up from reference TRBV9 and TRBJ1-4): DSGVTQTPKHLITATGQRVTLRCSPRSGDLSVYWYQQSLDQGLQFLIQYYNGEERAKGNILERFSAQQFPDLHSELNLSSLELGDSALYFCASSVSSGQREKLFFGSGTQLSVL.